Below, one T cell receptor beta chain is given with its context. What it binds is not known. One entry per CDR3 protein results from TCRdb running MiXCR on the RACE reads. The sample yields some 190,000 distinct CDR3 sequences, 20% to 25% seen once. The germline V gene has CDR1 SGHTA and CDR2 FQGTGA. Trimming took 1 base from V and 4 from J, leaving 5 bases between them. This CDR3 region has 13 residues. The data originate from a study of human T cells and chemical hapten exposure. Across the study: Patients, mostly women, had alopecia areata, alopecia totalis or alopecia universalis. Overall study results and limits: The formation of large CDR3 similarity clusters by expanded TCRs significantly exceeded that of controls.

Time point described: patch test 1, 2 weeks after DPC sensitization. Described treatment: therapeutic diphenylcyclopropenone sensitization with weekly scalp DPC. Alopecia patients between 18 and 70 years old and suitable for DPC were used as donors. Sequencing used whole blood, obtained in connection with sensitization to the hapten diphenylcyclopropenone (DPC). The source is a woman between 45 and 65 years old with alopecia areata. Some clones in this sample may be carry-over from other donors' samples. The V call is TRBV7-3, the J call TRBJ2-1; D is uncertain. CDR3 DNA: TGTGCCAGCAGCTTAATCTTATACAATGAGCAGTTCTTC. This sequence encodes CASSLILYNEQFF.